Shown below are 15 T cell receptor beta chains from a single sample sequenced in a study of cytomegalovirus exposure and HLA in healthy donors. PCR involved 60 Vbeta and 13 Jbeta primers. Clones were read by immunoSEQ multiplex PCR, and TCRdb kept only the in-frame ones, dropping some. The sample includes more than 90,000 clones, approximately 58% seen only once; the top ten take 2.2%. Sequencing was done on a sample of PBMCs. The origin of the receptors is a woman in her twenties or thirties in good health and CMV-seronegative.

This chain connects TRBV20-1 to TRBJ2-7; D unclear. The germline gives CDR1 DFQATT, CDR2 SNEGSKA (reference sequence). Deletions cut 6 bases from V and 5 bases from J, with 8 bases between. There are 10 residues in the CDR3. CDR3 coding DNA: TGCAGTGCGGCTCCCCACGAGCAGTACTTC. Its translation: CSAAPHEQYF.

This clone was counted only a few times. J is TRBJ2-2 and V is TRBV4-3, with 7 bases aligning to TRBD2. Germline trimming cut 0 bases from V and 2 bases from J; bases unmatched to any gene: 3. The CDR3 length is 16 residues. CDR1 and CDR2 (germline): LGHNA, YSLEER. The chain's CDR3 is CASSQERERNTGELFF. For the CDR3, the DNA is TGCGCCAGCAGCCAAGAGCGGGAGCGCAACACCGGGGAGCTGTTTTTT.

This clone appeared a single time. The chain joins TRBV7-6 to TRBJ2-1; the match to TRBD1 covers 11 bases. Losses at the gene ends were 5 bases for V and 3 bases for J; bases not matched to a gene: 9. The germline V gene has CDR1 SGHVS and CDR2 FNYEAQ. This CDR3 is 17 amino acids long. The CDR3 reads CASSQGMGQGGYNEQFF. The CDR3 DNA follows: TGTGCCAGCAGCCAGGGTATGGGACAGGGGGGCTACAATGAGCAGTTCTTC.

The genes are TRBV15 and TRBJ1-4; 8 nucleotides agree with TRBD1. V trimming: 3 bases; J trimming: 5 bases; junction bases outside the gene matches: 5. Germline V lookup: CDR1 LNHNV, CDR2 YYDKDF (reference sequence). The CDR3 runs to 15 residues. The CDR3 DNA reads TGTGCCACCAGCAGGGGGGGACAGGTGAATGAAAAACTGTTTTTT. Amino acids: CATSRGGQVNEKLFF.

J is TRBJ1-2 and V is TRBV27; TRBD1 is a possible D gene (6 bases). The germline V gene has CDR1 MNHEY and CDR2 SMNVEV (reference sequence). V was clipped by 5 bases and J by 4 bases, with 11 bases between them. This CDR3 has 13 residues. The CDR3 here is CASSERTAYGYTF. CDR3 in DNA: TGTGCCAGCAGTGAAAGGACAGCCTATGGCTACACCTTC.

This clone was detected only a few times. J is TRBJ2-1 and V is TRBV7-9; 9 bases agree with TRBD2. J gave up 9 bases and V 4 bases, and 7 bases lay outside the gene matches. Germline loops: CDR1 SEHNR, CDR2 FQNEAQ (reference sequence). The CDR3 is 14 amino acids. The CDR3 sequence: CASSSSGKLIEQFF. The CDR3 coding sequence is TGTGCCAGCAGCTCTAGCGGGAAATTGATTGAGCAGTTCTTC.

This chain joins TRBV20-1 and TRBJ1-3, with D perhaps matching TRBD1 (5 bases). This CDR3 has 11 residues. V was clipped by 2 bases and J by 7 bases, with 6 bases between them. CDR1 is DFQATT and CDR2 is SNEGSKA in the germline V gene (reference sequence). In nucleotides, the CDR3 is TGCAGTGCTAGATGGGGCAACACCATATATTTT. Its translation: CSARWGNTIYF.

Only a few counts were recorded for this clone. The CDR3 coding sequence is TGTGCCAGCAGCTCCGGACTAGCGGGAGGGCCATCCCCAGAGACCCAGTACTTC. The encoded protein is CASSSGLAGGPSPETQYF. The V and J genes are TRBV7-3 and TRBJ2-5, with 15 bases matching TRBD2. J was trimmed by 4 bases and V by 4 bases; bases with no gene match: 10. Looked up from germline, CDR1 is SGHTA and CDR2 is FQGTGA. The CDR3 covers 18 residues.

The chain is built from TRBV5-1 and TRBJ1-1; TRBD1 agrees at 8 bases. Per the germline V gene, CDR1 is SGHRS and CDR2 is YFSETQ. This CDR3 region has 15 residues. V lost 2 bases to trimming and J lost 1 base; unmatched junction nucleotides: 4. In DNA form, the CDR3 reads TGCGCCAGCAGCTTAACCGGGACAGGGAACACTGAAGCTTTCTTT. Encoded protein: CASSLTGTGNTEAFF.

This chain links TRBV14 with TRBJ2-7; TRBD1 matches at 7 bases. The CDR3 loop spans 16 amino acids. V lost 0 bases, J lost 2 bases, and 7 bases stayed unmatched. Germline CDR1 reads SGHDN; CDR2 reads FVKESK. For the CDR3, the DNA is TGTGCCAGCAGCCAAGATATTGGTGGACAGGCCTACGAGCAGTACTTC. As protein: CASSQDIGGQAYEQYF.

The chain carries TRBV4-2 and TRBJ2-7, with unresolved D. Deletions cut 0 bases from V and 5 bases from J, with 5 bases between. Germline V lookup: CDR1 LGHNA, CDR2 YNFKEQ. The CDR3 contains 12 residues. The CDR3 DNA reads as TGTGCCAGCAGCCAAGATCTCCACGAGCAGTACTTC. It yields the protein CASSQDLHEQYF.

The chain is built from TRBV4-2 and TRBJ1-1, with 9 bases that match TRBD1. J lost 5 bases, V lost 0 bases, and 7 bases had no gene match. Germline assignment: CDR1 LGHNA and CDR2 YNFKEQ. The length of the CDR3 is 16 residues. As DNA, the CDR3 is TGTGCCAGCAGCCAAGATGGGACAGGGAGAGGGACTGAAGCTTTCTTT. This translates into CASSQDGTGRGTEAFF.

V gene TRBV5-4 combines with J gene TRBJ2-7, with 7 bases aligning to TRBD1. The length of the CDR3 is 15 residues. The germline CDR1 and CDR2 sequences are SGHNT and YYREEE (reference sequence). With 3 bases clipped from V and 3 bases from J, the junction kept 9 bases outside the gene matches. The CDR3 region is CASSSDPGQNYEQYF. CDR3 bases: TGTGCCAGCAGCTCGGATCCGGGACAGAACTACGAGCAGTACTTC.

The chain joins TRBV28 to TRBJ1-3; D not certain. The V end was cut by 0 bases, the J end by 2 bases, with 8 bases between. Germline CDR1 is MDHEN and CDR2 is SYDVKM. The CDR3 totals 15 residues. CDR3 nucleotides: TGTGCCAGCAGTTTATGGGGCCAGACTGGAAACACCATATATTTT. This sequence encodes CASSLWGQTGNTIYF.

This clone was seen a handful of times. V gene TRBV28 combines with J gene TRBJ2-7, with 13 bases aligning to TRBD2. J was trimmed by 5 bases and V by 10 bases; bases with no gene match: 5. The CDR3 runs to 13 residues. Germline V CDR1 and CDR2: MDHEN, SYDVKM. In DNA, the CDR3 is TGTGCCATCGGACTAGCGGGAGTCAACGAGCAGTACTTC. Protein: CAIGLAGVNEQYF.